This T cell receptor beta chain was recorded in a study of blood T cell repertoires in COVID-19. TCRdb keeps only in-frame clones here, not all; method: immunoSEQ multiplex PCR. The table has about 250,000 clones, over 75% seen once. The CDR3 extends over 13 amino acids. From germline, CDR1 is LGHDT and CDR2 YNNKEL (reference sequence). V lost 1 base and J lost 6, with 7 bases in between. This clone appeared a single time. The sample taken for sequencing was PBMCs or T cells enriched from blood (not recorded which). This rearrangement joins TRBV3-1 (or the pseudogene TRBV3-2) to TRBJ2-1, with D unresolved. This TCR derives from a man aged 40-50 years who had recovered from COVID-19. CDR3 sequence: CASSQVNGNEQFF. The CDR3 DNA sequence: TGTGCCAGCAGCCAAGTGAACGGCAATGAGCAGTTCTTC.